This T cell receptor (beta chain) comes out of a study of cytomegalovirus exposure and HLA in healthy donors. Sequenced by immunoSEQ multiplex PCR; TCRdb stores in-frame clones only, minus some. The sample lists about 130,000 clones, around nine tenths occurring once. The germline CDR1 and CDR2 sequences are SNHLY and FYNNEI. This CDR3 is 13 amino acids long. Trimming took off 4 bases at V and 2 bases at J, with 8 bases between the two ends. Sequenced input: PBMCs. The TCR originated in a man aged 25-45 years in good health and CMV-seronegative. V gene TRBV2 combines with J gene TRBJ1-1, with D unresolved. The CDR3 protein is CASSVTANTEAFF. CDR3 sequence (DNA): TGTGCCAGCAGTGTTACAGCTAACACTGAAGCTTTCTTT.